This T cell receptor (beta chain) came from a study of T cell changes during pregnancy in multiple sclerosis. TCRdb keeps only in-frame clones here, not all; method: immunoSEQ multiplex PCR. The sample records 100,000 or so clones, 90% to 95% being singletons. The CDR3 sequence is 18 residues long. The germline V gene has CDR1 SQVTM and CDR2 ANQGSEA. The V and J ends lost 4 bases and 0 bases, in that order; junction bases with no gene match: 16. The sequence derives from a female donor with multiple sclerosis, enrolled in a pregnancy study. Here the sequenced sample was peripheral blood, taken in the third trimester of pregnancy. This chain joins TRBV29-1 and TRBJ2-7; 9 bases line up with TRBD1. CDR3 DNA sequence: TGCAGCGTTGCCCGGAGAGGGGGGACAGGGAAAAGCTCCTACGAGCAGTACTTC. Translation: CSVARRGGTGKSSYEQYF.